The 4 T cell receptor beta chains listed next were all sequenced from one sample in a study of blood T cell repertoires in COVID-19. The protocol was immunoSEQ multiplex PCR, while the TCRdb copy is restricted to in-frame clones and leaves out a portion. The sample includes approximately 200,000 clones, approximately 83% of them seen just once. The sample taken for sequencing was peripheral blood. The source of these receptors is a human donor with active or convalescent COVID-19. The donor label of this sample is uncertain.

This clone is a singleton in its sample. This sequence joins TRBV4-1 and TRBJ2-7, with 8 bases matching TRBD2. CDR3 length equals 16 residues. V lost 1 base, J lost 2 bases, and 7 bases stayed unmatched. The germline V gene encodes CDR1 MGHRA and CDR2 YSYEKL. This CDR3 is CASSQARGGPTYEQYF. CDR3 bases: TGCGCCAGCAGCCAAGCCCGGGGGGGCCCCACCTACGAGCAGTACTTC.

The chain carries TRBV7-9 and TRBJ1-2, with D hard to call. This CDR3 comprises 13 residues. Germline V gene lookup returns CDR1 SEHNR and CDR2 FQNEAQ (reference sequence). V dropped 3 bases and J dropped 2 bases, with 7 bases sitting between them. The CDR3 DNA reads TGTGCCAGCAGCTTGAACACGAACTATGGCTACACCTTC. This encodes CASSLNTNYGYTF.

The chain combines TRBV18 with TRBJ2-7, with 9 bases lining up with TRBD1. V shed 3 bases and J 0 bases; nucleotides not matched to a gene: 3. The length of the CDR3 is 15 residues. Germline CDR1 is KGHSH and CDR2 is LQKENI. Written as DNA, the CDR3 is TGTGCCAGCTCACCCGACAGGGGGAGCTCCTACGAGCAGTACTTC. Protein: CASSPDRGSSYEQYF.

Written as DNA, the CDR3 is TGCGCCAGCAGCTTGGAAGCTGCCCCCCGGGAGACCCAGTACTTC. Encoded protein: CASSLEAAPRETQYF. The chain combines TRBV5-1 with TRBJ2-5; D unclear. V shed 0 bases and J shed 5 bases, with 14 bases lying between them. CDR3 length: 15 amino acids. Germline V CDR1 and CDR2: SGHRS, YFSETQ.